This T cell receptor (beta chain) was sequenced during a study of identical twins. Study findings and constraints: A cross-sectional statistical analysis, not follow-up of the same donors, supported the conclusions. Whereas memory repertoires showed no such difference, abundant cord blood beta clonotypes carried fewer insertions.

TCRdb itself ran the 5' RACE reads through MiXCR, one entry per CDR3 protein. The sample contains hundreds of thousands of distinct CDR3 sequences, under 9% of which appear only once. This clonotype was counted ten times or more. The target antigen is unknown. Trimming at V came to 4 bases and at J to 5 bases, leaving 6 bases not matched to a gene. Germline CDR1 MGHDK, CDR2 SYGVNS. This CDR3 comprises 15 residues. Separately, the same data were catalogued under a study of yellow fever vaccine responses in identical twins.

The receptor comes from a woman aged 18-29 years in good health. Material for sequencing was PBMCs. This chain connects TRBV25-1 to TRBJ2-2, with 8 nucleotides matching TRBD1. CDR3 residues: CASSADRGWTGELFF. The CDR3 nucleotides read TGTGCCAGCAGTGCCGACAGGGGATGGACCGGGGAGCTGTTTTTT.